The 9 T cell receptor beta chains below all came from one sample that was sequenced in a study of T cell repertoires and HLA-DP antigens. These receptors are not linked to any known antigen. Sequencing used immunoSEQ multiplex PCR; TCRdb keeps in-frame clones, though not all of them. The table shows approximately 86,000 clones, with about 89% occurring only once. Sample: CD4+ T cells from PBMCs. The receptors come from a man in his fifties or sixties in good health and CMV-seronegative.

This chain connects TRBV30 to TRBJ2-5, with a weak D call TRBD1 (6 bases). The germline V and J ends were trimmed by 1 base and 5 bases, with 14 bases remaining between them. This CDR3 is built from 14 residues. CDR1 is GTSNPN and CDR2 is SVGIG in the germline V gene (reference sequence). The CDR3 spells CAWSDQGLGETQYF. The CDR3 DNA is TGTGCCTGGAGTGATCAGGGGTTAGGGGAGACCCAGTACTTC. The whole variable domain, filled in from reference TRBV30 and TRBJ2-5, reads SQTIHQWPATLVQPVGSPLSLECTVEGTSNPNLYWYRQAAGRGLQLLFYSVGIGQISSEVPQNLSASRPQDRQFILSSKKLLLSDSGFYLCAWSDQGLGETQYFGPGTRLLVL.

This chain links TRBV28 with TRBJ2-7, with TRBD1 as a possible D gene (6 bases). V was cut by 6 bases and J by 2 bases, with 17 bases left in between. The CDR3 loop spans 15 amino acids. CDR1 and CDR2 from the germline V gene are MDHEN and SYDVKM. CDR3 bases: TGTGCCAGCAGCCTACAGGGACGGACACCCTACGAGCAGTACTTC. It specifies CASSLQGRTPYEQYF.

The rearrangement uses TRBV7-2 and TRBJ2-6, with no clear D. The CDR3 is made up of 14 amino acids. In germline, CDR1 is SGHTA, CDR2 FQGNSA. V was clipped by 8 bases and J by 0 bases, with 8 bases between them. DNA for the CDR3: TGTGCCAGCGGACCAAGCTCTGGGGCCAACGTCCTGACTTTC. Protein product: CASGPSSGANVLTF.

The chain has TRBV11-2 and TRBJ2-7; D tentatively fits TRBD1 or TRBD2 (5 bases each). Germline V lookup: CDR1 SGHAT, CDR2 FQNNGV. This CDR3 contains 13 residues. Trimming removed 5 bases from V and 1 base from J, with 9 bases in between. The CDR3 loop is CASSIGASYEQYF. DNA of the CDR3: TGTGCCAGCAGCATCGGGGCGTCCTACGAGCAGTACTTC. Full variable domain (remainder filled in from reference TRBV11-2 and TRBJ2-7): EAGVAQSPRYKIIEKRQSVAFWCNPISGHATLYWYQQILGQGPKLLIQFQNNGVVDDSQLPKDRFSAERLKGVDSTLKIQPAKLEDSAVYLCASSIGASYEQYFGPGTRLTVT.

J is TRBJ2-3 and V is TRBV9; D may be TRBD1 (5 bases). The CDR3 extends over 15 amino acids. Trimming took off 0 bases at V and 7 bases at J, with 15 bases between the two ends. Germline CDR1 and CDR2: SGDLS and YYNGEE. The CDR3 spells CASSVGAQGVNTQYF. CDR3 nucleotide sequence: TGTGCCAGCAGCGTAGGGGCGCAGGGTGTTAATACGCAGTATTTT.

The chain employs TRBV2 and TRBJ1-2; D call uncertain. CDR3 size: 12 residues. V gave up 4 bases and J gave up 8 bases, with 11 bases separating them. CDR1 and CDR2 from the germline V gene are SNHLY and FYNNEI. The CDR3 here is CASSVAARGYTF. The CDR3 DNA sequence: TGTGCCAGCAGTGTGGCAGCGCGGGGCTACACCTTC.

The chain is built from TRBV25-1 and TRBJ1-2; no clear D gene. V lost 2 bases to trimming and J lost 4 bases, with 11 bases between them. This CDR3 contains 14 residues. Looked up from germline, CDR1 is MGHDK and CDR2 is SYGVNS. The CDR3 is CASSEAARAYGYTF. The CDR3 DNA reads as TGTGCCAGCAGTGAAGCAGCGAGAGCCTATGGCTACACCTTC.

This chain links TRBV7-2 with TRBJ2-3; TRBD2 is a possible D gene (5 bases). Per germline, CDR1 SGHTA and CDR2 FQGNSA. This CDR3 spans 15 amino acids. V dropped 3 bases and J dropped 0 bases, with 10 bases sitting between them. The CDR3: CASSFQRGSTDTQYF. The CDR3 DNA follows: TGTGCCAGCAGCTTTCAACGGGGTAGCACAGATACGCAGTATTTT.

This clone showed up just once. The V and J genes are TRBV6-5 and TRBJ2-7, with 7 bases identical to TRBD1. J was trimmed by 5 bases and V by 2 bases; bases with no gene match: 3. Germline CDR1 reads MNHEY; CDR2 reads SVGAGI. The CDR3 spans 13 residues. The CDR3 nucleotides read TGTGCCAGCAGTTACACAGGGGTCCACGAGCAGTACTTC. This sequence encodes CASSYTGVHEQYF.